These 26 T cell receptor beta chains were sequenced from one sample in a study of cytomegalovirus exposure and HLA in healthy donors. A multiplex PCR was run with 60 Vbeta primers and 13 Jbeta primers. TCRdb keeps only in-frame clones here, not all; method: immunoSEQ multiplex PCR. The sample includes more than 85,000 clones, about 80% of them seen just once. Sequenced material: PBMCs. These receptor sequences come from a male donor in good health and CMV-seropositive.

This rearrangement joins TRBV30 to TRBJ2-3; a possible D gene is TRBD2 (5 bases). Germline V lookup: CDR1 GTSNPN, CDR2 SVGIG (reference sequence). Trimming cost V 8 bases and J 4 bases, with 7 bases left between them. The CDR3 is made up of 10 amino acids. The CDR3 DNA reads TGTGCCCTCGGGGCAGATACGCAGTATTTT. It translates to CALGADTQYF.

The rearrangement uses TRBV7-8 and TRBJ1-2, with TRBD1 matching over 7 bases. Germline CDR1 and CDR2: SGHVS and FQNEAQ. The V gene end was trimmed by 3 bases and the J gene end by 8 bases; junction bases not matched to a gene: 6. The CDR3 length is 13 residues. DNA for the CDR3: TGTGCCAGCAGCTTGGACGACAGGGACGGCTACACCTTC. This translates into CASSLDDRDGYTF.

The chain links TRBV7-6 to TRBJ2-1, with 7 bases that match TRBD1. The CDR3 sequence is 10 residues long. CDR1 is SGHVS, CDR2 FNYEAQ, per germline. The CDR3 DNA follows: TGTGCGACAGGGAAGGATGAGCAGTTCTTC. Translated, it gives CATGKDEQFF. Based on the CDR3 plus reference TRBV7-6 and TRBJ2-1, the full variable domain is GAGVSQSPRYKVTKRGQDVALRCDPISGHVSLYWYRQALGQGPEFLTYFNYEAQQDKSGLPNDRFSAERPEGSISTLTIQRTEQRDSAMYRCATGKDEQFFGPGTRLTVL.

This clone showed up just a few times. The rearrangement links TRBV6-5 to TRBJ1-6; D is uncertain. The length of the CDR3 is 14 residues. The germline V gene encodes CDR1 MNHEY and CDR2 SVGAGI. V was clipped by 0 bases and J by 8 bases, with 8 bases between them. The CDR3 spells CASSYSGDYSPLHF. In nucleotides, the CDR3 is TGTGCCAGCAGTTACTCAGGAGATTATTCACCCCTCCACTTT.

This clone was counted only a few times. The chain carries TRBV27 and TRBJ2-3; TRBD2 is a possible D gene (5 bases). The CDR3 covers 15 residues. The germline gives CDR1 MNHEY, CDR2 SMNVEV (reference sequence). V dropped 2 bases and J dropped 4 bases, with 13 bases sitting between them. CDR3 nucleotides: TGTGCCAGCAGTTTAAGTTCTAGCCGAGCAGATACGCAGTATTTT. This gives the protein CASSLSSSRADTQYF.

The chain combines TRBV7-9 with TRBJ1-1; a possible D gene is TRBD1 (5 bases). The CDR3 sequence is 14 residues long. Germline CDR1 and CDR2: SEHNR and FQNEAQ (reference sequence). The V gene lost 1 base and the J gene lost 4 bases, with 10 bases spanning the gap. CDR3 amino acids: CASSLEGHSTEAFF. For the CDR3, the DNA is TGTGCCAGCAGCTTAGAAGGACATAGCACTGAAGCTTTCTTT.

A remark on this clone: The same CDR3 arises from other DNA sequences in this sample as well. This chain uses TRBV4-3 with TRBJ1-2; D gene uncertain. The length of the CDR3 is 13 residues. Germline CDR1 and CDR2: LGHNA and YSLEER. V dropped 1 base and J dropped 3 bases, with 6 bases sitting between them. The CDR3 DNA reads TGCGCCAGCAGCCAAGGAGGCGACTATGGCTACACCTTC. This codes for CASSQGGDYGYTF.

This clone was observed a handful of times. The V call is TRBV6-5, the J call TRBJ1-5; tentative D call: TRBD1 (5 bases). CDR1 MNHEY and CDR2 SVGAGI come from the germline V gene. The V end lost 6 bases, the J end lost 0 bases, and 12 bases lay between the germline ends. This CDR3 has 15 residues. The CDR3 nucleotides are TGTGCCAGCAGCCCGACAGAGACTAGCAATCAGCCCCAGCATTTT. It codes for CASSPTETSNQPQHF.

A single count supports this clone. The rearrangement links TRBV10-1 to TRBJ2-5, with D tentatively TRBD1 (5 bases). From germline, CDR1 is WNHNN and CDR2 SYGVQD (reference sequence). V shed 3 bases and J shed 5 bases, with 7 bases lying between them. The CDR3 extends over 12 amino acids. The CDR3 loop is CASSEKGETQYF. CDR3 DNA: TGCGCCAGCAGTGAAAAGGGGGAGACCCAGTACTTC.

V and J are TRBV9 and TRBJ2-7; TRBD1 agrees at 7 bases. CDR3 length: 12 amino acids. V was clipped by 5 bases and J by 6 bases; unmatched bases: 5. In germline, CDR1 is SGDLS, CDR2 YYNGEE. In DNA form, the CDR3 reads TGTGCCAGCAGTCAGACAGGGTCCGAGCAGTACTTC. Its protein is CASSQTGSEQYF.

This clone has only one observation. This sequence joins TRBV2 and TRBJ2-3, with D uncertain. The V gene lost 5 bases and the J gene lost 6 bases, with 9 bases spanning the gap. The CDR3 consists of 12 residues. The germline gives CDR1 SNHLY, CDR2 FYNNEI. CDR3 amino acids: CASSTEADTQYF. For the CDR3, the DNA is TGTGCCAGCAGTACCGAGGCGGATACGCAGTATTTT.

This chain links TRBV7-2 with TRBJ2-1; 10 nucleotides align to TRBD2. Germline V gives CDR1 SGHTA, CDR2 FQGNSA. With 5 bases clipped from V and 2 bases from J, the junction kept 9 bases outside the gene matches. The CDR3 runs 17 residues. The CDR3 region is CASSLPSGGETYNEQFF. CDR3 bases: TGTGCCAGCAGCCTCCCCAGCGGGGGGGAGACCTACAATGAGCAGTTCTTC.

This clone was detected once. This chain uses TRBV6-1 with TRBJ1-1; 7 nucleotides line up with TRBD1. The junction had 10 bases not matched to a gene; V was cut back by 8 bases and J by 4 bases. CDR1 is MNHNS and CDR2 is SASEGT in the germline V gene. This CDR3 contains 14 residues. Here the CDR3 reads CASLLDQGGTEAFF. CDR3 in DNA: TGTGCCAGCCTACTTGACCAGGGGGGCACTGAAGCTTTCTTT.

The chain employs TRBV9 and TRBJ1-1; D is unclear. V gave up 1 base and J gave up 3 bases, with 7 bases separating them. CDR1 and CDR2 (germline): SGDLS, YYNGEE. The length of the CDR3 is 13 residues. CDR3 region: CASSVMRDTEAFF. The DNA of the CDR3 is TGTGCCAGCAGCGTAATGAGGGACACTGAAGCTTTCTTT.

This chain connects TRBV5-1 to TRBJ1-1, with 7 nucleotides matching TRBD1. With 6 bases clipped from V and 5 bases from J, the junction kept 13 bases outside the gene matches. This CDR3 spans 15 amino acids. Germline V gives CDR1 SGHRS, CDR2 YFSETQ. This chain's CDR3 is CASNPRGPLDTEAFF. CDR3 in DNA: TGCGCCAGCAACCCAAGGGGGCCCCTGGATACTGAAGCTTTCTTT.

This clone was seen a handful of times. V usage is TRBV30 and J usage is TRBJ1-1; the D gene is possibly TRBD1 (5 bases). This CDR3 region has 14 residues. Germline V gene sequence: CDR1 GTSNPN, CDR2 SVGIG (reference sequence). Trimming took off 5 bases at V and 0 bases at J, with 13 bases between the two ends. The CDR3 reads CAWLGPTVNTEAFF. CDR3 coding DNA: TGTGCCTGGCTCGGCCCGACAGTGAACACTGAAGCTTTCTTT. The full variable domain, with the rest looked up from reference TRBV30 and TRBJ1-1, is SQTIHQWPATLVQPVGSPLSLECTVEGTSNPNLYWYRQAAGRGLQLLFYSVGIGQISSEVPQNLSASRPQDRQFILSSKKLLLSDSGFYLCAWLGPTVNTEAFFGQGTRLTVV.

V is TRBV6-6 and J is TRBJ2-7; D unresolved. This CDR3 has 13 amino acids. V was cut by 6 bases and J by 5 bases, with 14 bases left in between. Per the germline V gene, CDR1 is MNHNY and CDR2 is SVGAGI (reference sequence). The DNA of the CDR3 is TGTGCCAGCAGGGGTTCGGGTTGGAACGAGCAGTACTTC. Translating gives CASRGSGWNEQYF.

The chain uses TRBV7-3 and TRBJ1-1; D gene unclear. V was cut by 5 bases and J by 3 bases, with 13 bases left in between. This CDR3 region has 14 residues. Germline CDR1 reads SGHTA; CDR2 reads FQGTGA. The DNA of the CDR3 is TGTGCCAGCAGCGATAGGAGGGAGCACACTGAAGCTTTCTTT. It specifies CASSDRREHTEAFF.

The gene calls are TRBV2 and TRBJ1-3; tentatively, D is TRBD1 (5 bases). Trimming stripped 2 bases from V and 4 bases from J, with 12 bases between. The CDR3 is 15 residues long. Germline CDR1 is SNHLY and CDR2 is FYNNEI. This CDR3 is CASSERQTLGNTIYF. CDR3 coding DNA: TGTGCCAGCAGTGAAAGACAGACTCTCGGAAACACCATATATTTT.

V and J are TRBV7-2 and TRBJ1-3, with 8 bases matching TRBD1. This CDR3 comprises 16 residues. J gave up 4 bases and V 4 bases, and 9 bases lay outside the gene matches. The V gene's germline CDR1 is SGHTA and CDR2 FQGNSA. The CDR3 DNA reads TGTGCCAGCAGCTCGAACCGACAGGGGAGGGGAAACACCATATATTTT. As protein: CASSSNRQGRGNTIYF.

The chain is built from TRBV7-9 and TRBJ1-1; the D is unclear. Deletions cut 4 bases from V and 0 bases from J, with 9 bases between. CDR1 SEHNR and CDR2 FQNEAQ come from the germline V gene (reference sequence). CDR3 length: 14 residues. DNA for the CDR3: TGTGCCAGCAGCTCGGACGGGGTGAACACTGAAGCTTTCTTT. Protein sequence: CASSSDGVNTEAFF.

This sequence joins TRBV7-6 and TRBJ1-1, with D perhaps TRBD1 (6 bases). This CDR3 is built from 16 residues. Germline V gene sequence: CDR1 SGHVS, CDR2 FNYEAQ. The germline V and J ends were trimmed by 1 base and 1 base, with 13 bases remaining between them. DNA of the CDR3: TGTGCCAGCAGCTTAGAGACAGGTGGGGCGAACACTGAAGCTTTCTTT. Translating gives CASSLETGGANTEAFF.

The genes are TRBV5-1 and TRBJ1-2, with 7 bases matching TRBD1. This CDR3 is 16 amino acids long. Germline CDR1 reads SGHRS; CDR2 reads YFSETQ. V dropped 1 base and J dropped 3; count of bases not matched to a gene: 9. CDR3 DNA: TGCGCCAGCAGCTTGTTTACCTCCGGGACAGACTATGGCTACACCTTC. Translation gives CASSLFTSGTDYGYTF. The whole variable domain, remainder taken from reference TRBV5-1 and TRBJ1-2, is KAGVTQTPRYLIKTRGQQVTLSCSPISGHRSVSWYQQTPGQGLQFLFEYFSETQRNKGNFPGRFSGRQFSNSRSEMNVSTLELGDSALYLCASSLFTSGTDYGYTFGSGTRLTVV.

CDR3: CASSVGGTGFHEQYF. For the CDR3, the DNA is TGTGCCAGCAGCGTAGGGGGAACAGGGTTCCACGAGCAGTACTTC. The chain uses TRBV9 and TRBJ2-7; possibly TRBD1 for D (6 bases). Germline V gene data show CDR1 as SGDLS and CDR2 as YYNGEE. The V gene lost 0 bases and the J gene lost 5 bases, with 15 bases spanning the gap. CDR3 size: 15 residues.

The rearrangement links TRBV7-2 to TRBJ1-2; 7 bases line up with TRBD1. V was pared by 2 bases and J by 7 bases, with 4 bases of the junction left unmatched. CDR3 length equals 13 residues. CDR1 is SGHTA, CDR2 FQGNSA, per germline. The CDR3 sequence is CASSLTTGFGYTF. The CDR3 bases are TGTGCCAGCAGCTTAACGACAGGGTTTGGCTACACCTTC.

This clone was found a few times. This chain connects TRBV5-6 to TRBJ1-3, with 7 bases aligning to TRBD1. V shed 1 base, J shed 2 bases, and the junction held 3 bases outside the gene matches. Germline lookup yields CDR1 SGHDT and CDR2 YYEEEE. The CDR3 is 15 amino acids. The chain's CDR3 is CASSLQGGAGNTIYF. In nucleotides, the CDR3 is TGTGCCAGCAGCTTGCAGGGGGGAGCTGGAAACACCATATATTTT.